The 9 T cell receptor beta chains below come from one sample, sequenced in a study of long-term antiretroviral therapy in people with HIV. Survey level was the resolution at which the v3.0 immunoSEQ assay ran. Clones were read by immunoSEQ multiplex PCR, and TCRdb kept only the in-frame ones, dropping some. The data hold approximately 20,000 clones, with 85% to 90% observed a single time. The sequenced sample was unsorted PBMCs, obtained 4.2 years after starting antiretroviral therapy. Source of these receptors: a man aged 45-60 years with HIV.

The table lists this clone with a few counts. The chain recombines TRBV2 with TRBJ1-1; a possible D gene is TRBD1 (5 bases). The V end was cut by 6 bases, the J end by 4 bases, with 15 bases between. This CDR3 spans 14 amino acids. CDR1 SNHLY and CDR2 FYNNEI come from the germline V gene. This CDR3 reads CASSGLGRGTEAFF. CDR3 in DNA: TGTGCCAGCAGCGGGTTGGGACGGGGCACTGAAGCTTTCTTT.

V is TRBV5-1 and J is TRBJ2-7; possibly TRBD1 for D (5 bases). There are 13 residues in the CDR3. V gave up 2 bases and J gave up 3 bases, with 9 bases separating them. Germline assignment: CDR1 SGHRS and CDR2 YFSETQ. The CDR3 DNA is TGCGCCAGCAGCTTCTCAGGGCTCTACGAGCAGTACTTC. The encoded protein is CASSFSGLYEQYF.

This chain connects TRBV19 to TRBJ1-2, with 7 bases identical to TRBD1. V shed 5 bases, J shed 5 bases, and the junction held 14 bases outside the gene matches. Germline lookup yields CDR1 LNHDA and CDR2 SQIVND (reference sequence). The CDR3 length is 16 residues. The chain's CDR3 is CASSAPDSRGQYGYTF. The CDR3 region has the DNA TGTGCCAGTAGTGCCCCGGATTCCCGGGGACAGTATGGCTACACCTTC.

V is TRBV5-1 and J is TRBJ2-7, with D perhaps TRBD1 (6 bases). This CDR3 is 13 amino acids long. Germline CDR1 reads SGHRS; CDR2 reads YFSETQ. Trimming shortened V by 4 bases and J by 5 bases, and 13 bases separated the two germline ends. The CDR3 nucleotides read TGCGCCAGCAGCGCAACAGGGTACCACGAGCAGTACTTC. It encodes CASSATGYHEQYF.

V gene TRBV27 combines with J gene TRBJ1-2; D perhaps matches TRBD1 (5 bases). Trimming shortened V by 4 bases and J by 1 base, and 19 bases separated the two germline ends. CDR1 is MNHEY and CDR2 is SMNVEV in the germline V gene (reference sequence). CDR3 length equals 17 residues. The DNA of the CDR3 is TGTGCCAGCAGTTCGAGGGACGTCACCCCCTTTAACTATGGCTACACCTTC. This sequence encodes CASSSRDVTPFNYGYTF.

The genes are TRBV2 and TRBJ1-1; 7 nucleotides align to TRBD1. The germline V gene encodes CDR1 SNHLY and CDR2 FYNNEI. V dropped 6 bases and J dropped 4; count of bases not matched to a gene: 2. The CDR3 is made up of 12 amino acids. The CDR3 sequence is CASSDRVTEAFF. Written as DNA, the CDR3 is TGTGCCAGCAGCGACAGGGTCACTGAAGCTTTCTTT.

The chain recombines TRBV7-9 with TRBJ1-2, with D uncertain. This CDR3 is 14 amino acids long. The germline V and J ends were trimmed by 1 base and 2 bases, with 8 bases remaining between them. From germline, CDR1 is SEHNR and CDR2 FQNEAQ (reference sequence). Written as DNA, the CDR3 is TGTGCCAGCAGCTTAGTCGTCGCGAACTATGGCTACACCTTC. This codes for CASSLVVANYGYTF. Full variable domain (remainder filled in from reference TRBV7-9 and TRBJ1-2): DTGVSQNPRHKITKRGQNVTFRCDPISEHNRLYWYRQTLGQGPEFLTYFQNEAQLEKSRLLSDRFSAERPKGSFSTLEIQRTEQGDSAMYLCASSLVVANYGYTFGSGTRLTVV.

This clone has only one observation. The V call is TRBV7-9, the J call TRBJ2-1; D gene unclear. V lost 11 bases to trimming and J lost 5 bases, with 16 bases between them. The CDR3 is 13 amino acids. Germline CDR1 SEHNR, CDR2 FQNEAQ (reference sequence). CDR3 nucleotides: TGTGCCGGACGGCCCTTCGAAAACAATGAGCAGTTCTTC. Its protein product is CAGRPFENNEQFF. Together with reference TRBV7-9 and TRBJ2-1, the CDR3 gives the full variable domain: DTGVSQNPRHKITKRGQNVTFRCDPISEHNRLYWYRQTLGQGPEFLTYFQNEAQLEKSRLLSDRFSAERPKGSFSTLEIQRTEQGDSAMYLCAGRPFENNEQFFGPGTRLTVL.

This chain joins TRBV7-8 and TRBJ2-1, with D perhaps TRBD2 (5 bases). Germline CDR1 SGHVS, CDR2 FQNEAQ. V was cut by 5 bases and J by 0 bases, with 11 bases left in between. The CDR3 runs to 15 residues. CDR3 protein: CASSPRTGSYNEQFF. The CDR3 nucleotides read TGTGCCAGCAGCCCGCGGACTGGCTCCTACAATGAGCAGTTCTTC.